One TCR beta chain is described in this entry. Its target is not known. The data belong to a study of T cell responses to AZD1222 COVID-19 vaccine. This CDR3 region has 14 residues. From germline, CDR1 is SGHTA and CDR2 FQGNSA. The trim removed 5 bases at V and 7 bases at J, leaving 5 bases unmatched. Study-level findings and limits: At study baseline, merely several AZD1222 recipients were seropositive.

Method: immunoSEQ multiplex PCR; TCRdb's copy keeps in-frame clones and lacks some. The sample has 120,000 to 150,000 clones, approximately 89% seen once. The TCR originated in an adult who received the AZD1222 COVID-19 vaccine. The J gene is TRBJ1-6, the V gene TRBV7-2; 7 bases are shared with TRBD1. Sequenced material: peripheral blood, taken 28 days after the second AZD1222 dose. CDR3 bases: TGTGCCAGCAGCGCCCGACAGGGAAATTCACCCCTCCACTTT. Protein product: CASSARQGNSPLHF.